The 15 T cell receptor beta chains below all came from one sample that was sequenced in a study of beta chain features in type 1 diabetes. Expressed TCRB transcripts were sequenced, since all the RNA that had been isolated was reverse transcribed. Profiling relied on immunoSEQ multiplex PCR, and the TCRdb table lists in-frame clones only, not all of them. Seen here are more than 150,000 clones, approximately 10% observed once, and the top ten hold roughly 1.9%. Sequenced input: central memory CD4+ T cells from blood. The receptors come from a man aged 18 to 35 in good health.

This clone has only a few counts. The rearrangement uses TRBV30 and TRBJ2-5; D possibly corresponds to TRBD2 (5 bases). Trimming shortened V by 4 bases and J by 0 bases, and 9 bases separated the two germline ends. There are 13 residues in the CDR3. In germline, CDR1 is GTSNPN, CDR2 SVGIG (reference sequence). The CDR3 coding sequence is TGTGCCTGGACGAGAGGGTACCAAGAGACCCAGTACTTC. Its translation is CAWTRGYQETQYF.

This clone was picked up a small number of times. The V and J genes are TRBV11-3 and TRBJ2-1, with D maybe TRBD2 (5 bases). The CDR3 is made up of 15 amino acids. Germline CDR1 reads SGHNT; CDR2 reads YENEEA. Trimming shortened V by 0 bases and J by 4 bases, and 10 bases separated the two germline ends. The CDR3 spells CASSLDFTGYNEQFF. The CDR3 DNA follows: TGTGCCAGCAGCTTAGATTTTACGGGATACAATGAGCAGTTCTTC.

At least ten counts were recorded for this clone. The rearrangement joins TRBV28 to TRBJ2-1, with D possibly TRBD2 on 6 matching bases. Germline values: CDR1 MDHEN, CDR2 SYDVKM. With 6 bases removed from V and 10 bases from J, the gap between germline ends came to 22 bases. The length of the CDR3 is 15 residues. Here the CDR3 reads CASSPHGSLAIEQFF. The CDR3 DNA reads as TGTGCCAGCAGCCCGCACGGGAGCCTGGCTATCGAGCAGTTCTTC.

The CDR3 DNA reads TGTGCCAGCAGCTTAGGACAGGGGAACACCGGGGAGCTGTTTTTT. Encoded protein: CASSLGQGNTGELFF. V gene TRBV7-9 combines with J gene TRBJ2-2; 7 positions agree with TRBD1. V was pared by 1 base and J by 1 base, with 0 bases of the junction left unmatched. The CDR3 spans 15 residues. Germline values: CDR1 SEHNR, CDR2 FQNEAQ (reference sequence).

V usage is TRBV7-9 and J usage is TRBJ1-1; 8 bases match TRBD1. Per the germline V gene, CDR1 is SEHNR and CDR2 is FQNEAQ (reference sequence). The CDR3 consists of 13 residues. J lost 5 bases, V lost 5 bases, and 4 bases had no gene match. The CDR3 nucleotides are TGTGCCAGCAGCACTACAGGGGGGACTGAAGCTTTCTTT. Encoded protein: CASSTTGGTEAFF.

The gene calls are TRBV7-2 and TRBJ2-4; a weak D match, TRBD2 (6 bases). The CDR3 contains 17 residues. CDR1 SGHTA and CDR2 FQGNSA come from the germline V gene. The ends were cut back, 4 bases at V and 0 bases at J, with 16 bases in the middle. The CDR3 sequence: CASSSGGAGLAKNIQYF. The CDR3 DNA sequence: TGTGCCAGCAGCTCCGGAGGGGCGGGGTTAGCCAAAAACATTCAGTACTTC.

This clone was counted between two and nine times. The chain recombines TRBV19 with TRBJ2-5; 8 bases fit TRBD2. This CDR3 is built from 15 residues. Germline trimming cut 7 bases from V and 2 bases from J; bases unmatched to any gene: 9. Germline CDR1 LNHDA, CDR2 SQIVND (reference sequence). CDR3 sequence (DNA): TGTGCCAGTAAGCGGCTAGCGGGTTCTCAAGAGACCCAGTACTTC. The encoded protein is CASKRLAGSQETQYF.

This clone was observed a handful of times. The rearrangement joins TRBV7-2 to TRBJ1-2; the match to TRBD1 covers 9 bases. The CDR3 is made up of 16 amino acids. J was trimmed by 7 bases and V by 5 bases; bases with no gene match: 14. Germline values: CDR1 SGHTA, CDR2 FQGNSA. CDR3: CASSQQVFRDRVGYTF. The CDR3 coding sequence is TGTGCCAGCAGCCAACAAGTCTTTCGGGACAGGGTTGGCTACACCTTC.

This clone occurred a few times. Here the CDR3 reads CASSQEDRANTEAFF. For the CDR3, the DNA is TGTGCCAGCAGCCAAGAAGACAGGGCCAACACTGAAGCTTTCTTT. The chain recombines TRBV4-2 with TRBJ1-1; 7 bases line up with TRBD1. The CDR3 covers 15 residues. V lost 0 bases to trimming and J lost 2 bases; unmatched junction nucleotides: 3. The germline gives CDR1 LGHNA, CDR2 YNFKEQ.

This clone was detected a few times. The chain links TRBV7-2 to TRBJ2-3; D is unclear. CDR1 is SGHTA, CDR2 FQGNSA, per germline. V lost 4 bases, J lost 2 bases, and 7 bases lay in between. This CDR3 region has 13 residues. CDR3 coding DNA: TGTGCCAGCAGCTCCCGATTCACAGATACGCAGTATTTT. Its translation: CASSSRFTDTQYF.

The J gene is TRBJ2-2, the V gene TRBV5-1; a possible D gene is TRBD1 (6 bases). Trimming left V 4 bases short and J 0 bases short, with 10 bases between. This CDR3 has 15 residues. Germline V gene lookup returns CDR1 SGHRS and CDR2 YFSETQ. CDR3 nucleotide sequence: TGCGCCAGCAGCGCACAGGGCACGAACACCGGGGAGCTGTTTTTT. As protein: CASSAQGTNTGELFF.

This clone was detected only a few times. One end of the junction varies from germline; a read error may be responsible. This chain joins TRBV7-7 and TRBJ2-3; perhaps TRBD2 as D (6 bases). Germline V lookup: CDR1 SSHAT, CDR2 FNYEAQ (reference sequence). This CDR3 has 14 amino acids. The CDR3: CASSLTGGTDTQYF. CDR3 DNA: TGTGCTAGCAGCTTAACGGGGGGCACAGATACGCAGTATTTT.

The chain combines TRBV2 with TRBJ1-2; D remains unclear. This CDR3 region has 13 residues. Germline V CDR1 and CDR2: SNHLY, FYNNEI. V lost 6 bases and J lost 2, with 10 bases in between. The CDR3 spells CASRRGINYGYTF. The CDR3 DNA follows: TGTGCCAGCAGGCGGGGTATCAACTATGGCTACACCTTC.

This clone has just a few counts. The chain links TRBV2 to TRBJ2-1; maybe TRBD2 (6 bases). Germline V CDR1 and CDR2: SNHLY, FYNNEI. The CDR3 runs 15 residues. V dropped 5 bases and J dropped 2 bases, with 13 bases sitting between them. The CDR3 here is CASSLGGVPYNEQFF. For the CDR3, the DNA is TGTGCCAGCAGTTTGGGGGGAGTACCCTACAATGAGCAGTTCTTC.

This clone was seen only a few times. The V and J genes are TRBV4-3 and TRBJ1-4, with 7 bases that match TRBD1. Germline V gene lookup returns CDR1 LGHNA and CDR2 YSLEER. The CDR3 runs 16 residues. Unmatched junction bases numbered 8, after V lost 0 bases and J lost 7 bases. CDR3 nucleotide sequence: TGCGCCAGCAGCCAAGACCAGGGGGTAGTTTTTGAAAAACTGTTTTTT. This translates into CASSQDQGVVFEKLFF.